The T cell receptor beta chain described here comes from a study of OX40 agonist ivuxolimab in advanced cancers. Study at large: Patients in dose escalation had liver, melanoma, kidney or head and neck cancers. Three patients got partial responses; one had hepatocellular carcinoma and two had cutaneous melanoma.

A few counts support this clone. This sample includes further DNA sequences coding for the same CDR3. V gave up 0 bases and J gave up 7 bases, with 8 bases separating them. CDR1 is SGHDT and CDR2 is YYEEEE in the germline V gene. The CDR3 spans 13 residues. Some clones are missing from TCRdb's copy, which holds only in-frame ones; the method was immunoSEQ multiplex PCR. The table includes around 60,000 clones, approximately 84% detected once. The chain is built from TRBV5-6 and TRBJ1-3; D might be TRBD1 (5 bases). The sequence came from an adult with an advanced solid tumor such as melanoma, head and neck, liver or kidney cancer. The sequencing here drew on CD4+ or CD8+ T cells sorted from blood, taken in a trial of the OX40 agonist ivuxolimab. The CDR3 coding sequence is TGTGCCAGCAGCTTGGGGGCAGGGAACACCATATATTTT. Its translation: CASSLGAGNTIYF.